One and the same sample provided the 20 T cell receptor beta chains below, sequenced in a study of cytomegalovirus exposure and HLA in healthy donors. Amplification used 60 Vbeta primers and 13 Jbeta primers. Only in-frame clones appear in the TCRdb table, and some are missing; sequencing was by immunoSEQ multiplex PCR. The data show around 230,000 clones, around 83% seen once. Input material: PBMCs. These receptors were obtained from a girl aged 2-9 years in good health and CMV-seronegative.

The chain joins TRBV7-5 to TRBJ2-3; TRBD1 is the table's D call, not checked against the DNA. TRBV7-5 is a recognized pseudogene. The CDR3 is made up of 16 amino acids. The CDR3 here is CARSLKQGARKDTQYF. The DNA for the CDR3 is TGTGCCAGAAGCTTAAAACAGGGGGCGCGTAAAGATACGCAGTATTTT.

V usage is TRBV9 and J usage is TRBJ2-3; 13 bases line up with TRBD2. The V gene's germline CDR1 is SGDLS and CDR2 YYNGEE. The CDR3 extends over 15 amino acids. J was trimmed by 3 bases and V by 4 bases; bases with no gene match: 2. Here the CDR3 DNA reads TGTGCCAGCAGCTTGACTAGCGGGAGGACAGATACGCAGTATTTT. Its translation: CASSLTSGRTDTQYF.

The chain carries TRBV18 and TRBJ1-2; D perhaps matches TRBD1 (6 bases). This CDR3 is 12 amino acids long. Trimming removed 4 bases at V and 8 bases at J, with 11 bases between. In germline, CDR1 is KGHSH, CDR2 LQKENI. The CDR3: CASSLGGPGYTF. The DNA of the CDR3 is TGTGCCAGCTCACTAGGGGGACCAGGCTACACCTTC.

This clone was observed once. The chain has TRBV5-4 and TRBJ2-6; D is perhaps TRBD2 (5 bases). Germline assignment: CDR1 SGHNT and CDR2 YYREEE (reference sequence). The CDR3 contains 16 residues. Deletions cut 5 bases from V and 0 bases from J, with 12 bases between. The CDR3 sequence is CASSGERSSGANVLTF. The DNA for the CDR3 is TGTGCCAGCAGTGGGGAGAGGAGCTCTGGGGCCAACGTCCTGACTTTC.

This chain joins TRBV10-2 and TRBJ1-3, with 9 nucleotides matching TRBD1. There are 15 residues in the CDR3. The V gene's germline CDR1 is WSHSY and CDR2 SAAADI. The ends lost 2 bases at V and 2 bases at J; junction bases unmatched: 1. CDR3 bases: TGCGCCAGCAGTGAGACAGGGGGCACTGGAAACACCATATATTTT. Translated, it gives CASSETGGTGNTIYF.

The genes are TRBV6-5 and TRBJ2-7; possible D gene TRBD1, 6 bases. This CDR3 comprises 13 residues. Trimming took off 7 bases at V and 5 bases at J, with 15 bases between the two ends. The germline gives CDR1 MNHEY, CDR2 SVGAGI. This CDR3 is CASTRQGFHEQYF. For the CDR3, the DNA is TGTGCCAGCACGAGGCAGGGGTTCCACGAGCAGTACTTC.

The CDR3 region has the DNA TGTGCCAGCAGCTTAGCGCACGGAGGGCTCGATGGCTACACCTTC. Encoded protein: CASSLAHGGLDGYTF. The chain uses TRBV7-2 and TRBJ1-2; D remains unclear. Germline V gene lookup returns CDR1 SGHTA and CDR2 FQGNSA. The CDR3 loop spans 15 amino acids. V was shortened by 0 bases and J by 6 bases, with 14 bases between the two germline ends.

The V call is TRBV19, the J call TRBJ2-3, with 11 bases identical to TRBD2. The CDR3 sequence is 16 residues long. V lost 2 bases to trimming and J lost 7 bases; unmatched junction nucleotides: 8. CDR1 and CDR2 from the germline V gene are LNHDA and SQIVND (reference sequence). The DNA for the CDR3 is TGTGCCAGTAGTATATTAACTAGCGGGGGCACGAATACGCAGTATTTT. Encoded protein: CASSILTSGGTNTQYF.

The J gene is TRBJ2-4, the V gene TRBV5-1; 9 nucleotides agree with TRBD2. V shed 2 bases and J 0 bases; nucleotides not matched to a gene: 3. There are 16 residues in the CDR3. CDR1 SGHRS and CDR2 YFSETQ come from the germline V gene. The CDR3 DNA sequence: TGCGCCAGCAGCTTTAGCGGGGGAGCAGCCAAAAACATTCAGTACTTC. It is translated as CASSFSGGAAKNIQYF.

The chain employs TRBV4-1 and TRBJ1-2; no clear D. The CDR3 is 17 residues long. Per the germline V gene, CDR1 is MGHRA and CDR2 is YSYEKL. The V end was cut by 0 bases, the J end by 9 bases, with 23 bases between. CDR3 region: CASSQDMAGWIAMSYTF. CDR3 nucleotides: TGCGCCAGCAGCCAAGATATGGCAGGCTGGATTGCGATGAGCTACACCTTC.

The CDR3: CASSDDGTVGTDTQYF. In DNA, the CDR3 is TGTGCCAGCAGCGACGATGGGACAGTCGGCACAGATACGCAGTATTTT. V usage is TRBV9 and J usage is TRBJ2-3; 7 bases are a match to TRBD1. The CDR3 has 16 amino acids. Germline loops: CDR1 SGDLS, CDR2 YYNGEE. Losses at the gene ends were 3 bases for V and 1 base for J; bases not matched to a gene: 8.

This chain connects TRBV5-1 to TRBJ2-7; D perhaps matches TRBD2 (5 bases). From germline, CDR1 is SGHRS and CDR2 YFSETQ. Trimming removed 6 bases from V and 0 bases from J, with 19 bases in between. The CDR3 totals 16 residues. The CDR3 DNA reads TGCGCCAGCACCCAGTCGCGTGGACTGAACTCCTACGAGCAGTACTTC. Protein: CASTQSRGLNSYEQYF.

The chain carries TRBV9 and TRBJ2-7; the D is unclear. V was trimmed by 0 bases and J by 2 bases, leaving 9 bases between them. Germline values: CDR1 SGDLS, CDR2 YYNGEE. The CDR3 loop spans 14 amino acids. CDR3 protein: CASSVDSPTYEQYF. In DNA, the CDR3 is TGTGCCAGCAGCGTAGATTCCCCAACCTACGAGCAGTACTTC.

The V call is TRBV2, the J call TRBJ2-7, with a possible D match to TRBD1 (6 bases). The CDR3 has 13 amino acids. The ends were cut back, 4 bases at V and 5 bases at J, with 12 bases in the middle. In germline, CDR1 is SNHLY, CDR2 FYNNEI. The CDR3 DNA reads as TGTGCCAGCAGTGTGGAACAGGGCAACGAGCAGTACTTC. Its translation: CASSVEQGNEQYF. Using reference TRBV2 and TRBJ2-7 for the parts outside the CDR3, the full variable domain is EPEVTQTPSHQVTQMGQEVILRCVPISNHLYFYWYRQILGQKVEFLVSFYNNEISEKSEIFDDQFSVERPDGSNFTLKIRSTKLEDSAMYFCASSVEQGNEQYFGPGTRLTVT.

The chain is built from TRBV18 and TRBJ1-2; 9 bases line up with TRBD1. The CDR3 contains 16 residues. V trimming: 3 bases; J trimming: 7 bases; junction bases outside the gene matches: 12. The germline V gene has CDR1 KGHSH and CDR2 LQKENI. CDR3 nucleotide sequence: TGTGCCAGCTCACCGAGACCGGGACAGGGTGGTTTTGGCTACACCTTC. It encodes CASSPRPGQGGFGYTF.

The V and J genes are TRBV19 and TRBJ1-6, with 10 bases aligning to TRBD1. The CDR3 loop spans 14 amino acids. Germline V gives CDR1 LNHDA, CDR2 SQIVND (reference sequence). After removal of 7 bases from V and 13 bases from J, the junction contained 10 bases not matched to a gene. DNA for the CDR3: TGTGCCAGTACCCCGGGACAGGGGTTATGGCCCCTCCACTTT. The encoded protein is CASTPGQGLWPLHF.

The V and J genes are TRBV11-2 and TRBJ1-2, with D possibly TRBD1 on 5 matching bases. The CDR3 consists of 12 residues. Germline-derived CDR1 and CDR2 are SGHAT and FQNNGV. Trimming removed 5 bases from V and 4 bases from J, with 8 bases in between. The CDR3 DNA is TGTGCCAGCAGCCAGGGTGCCTATGGCTACACCTTC. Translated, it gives CASSQGAYGYTF.

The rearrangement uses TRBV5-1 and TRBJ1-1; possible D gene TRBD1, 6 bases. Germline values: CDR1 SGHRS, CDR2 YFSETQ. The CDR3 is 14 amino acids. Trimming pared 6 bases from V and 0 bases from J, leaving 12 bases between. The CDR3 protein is CASTTRGLNTEAFF. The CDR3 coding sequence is TGCGCCAGCACAACCAGGGGATTGAACACTGAAGCTTTCTTT.

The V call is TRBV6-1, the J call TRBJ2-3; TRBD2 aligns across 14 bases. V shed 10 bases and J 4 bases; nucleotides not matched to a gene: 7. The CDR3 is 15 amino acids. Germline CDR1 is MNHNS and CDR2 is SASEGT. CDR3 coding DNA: TGTGCCACCCGACTAGCGGGGGGGCCCCCAGATACGCAGTATTTT. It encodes CATRLAGGPPDTQYF.

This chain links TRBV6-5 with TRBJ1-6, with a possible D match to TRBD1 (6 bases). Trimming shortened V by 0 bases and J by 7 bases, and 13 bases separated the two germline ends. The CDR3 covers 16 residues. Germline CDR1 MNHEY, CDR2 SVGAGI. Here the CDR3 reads CASSYSPQGGNSPLHF. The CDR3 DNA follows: TGTGCCAGCAGTTACTCCCCCCAAGGGGGAAATTCACCCCTCCACTTT.